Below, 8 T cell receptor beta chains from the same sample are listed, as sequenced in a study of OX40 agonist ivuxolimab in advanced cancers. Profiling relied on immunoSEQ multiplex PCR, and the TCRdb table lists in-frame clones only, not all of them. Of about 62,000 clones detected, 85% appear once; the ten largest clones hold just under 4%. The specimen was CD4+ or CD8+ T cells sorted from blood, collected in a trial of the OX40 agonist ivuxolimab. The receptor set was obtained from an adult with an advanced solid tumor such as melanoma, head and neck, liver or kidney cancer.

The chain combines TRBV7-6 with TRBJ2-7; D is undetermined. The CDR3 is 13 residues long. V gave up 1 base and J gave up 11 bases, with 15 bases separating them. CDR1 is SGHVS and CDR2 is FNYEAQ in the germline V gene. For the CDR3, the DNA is TGTGCCAGCAGCTTAGATAGGGTAAGAATGAAGTACTTC. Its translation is CASSLDRVRMKYF.

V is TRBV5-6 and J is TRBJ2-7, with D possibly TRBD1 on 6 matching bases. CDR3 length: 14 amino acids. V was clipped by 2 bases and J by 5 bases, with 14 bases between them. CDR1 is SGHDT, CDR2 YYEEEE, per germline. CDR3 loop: CASSFYQGSHEQYF. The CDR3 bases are TGTGCCAGCAGCTTTTACCAGGGGAGCCACGAGCAGTACTTC.

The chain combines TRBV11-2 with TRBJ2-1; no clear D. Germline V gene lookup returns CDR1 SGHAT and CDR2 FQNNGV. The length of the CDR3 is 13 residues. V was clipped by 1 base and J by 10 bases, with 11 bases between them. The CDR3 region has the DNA TGTGCCAGCAGCTTAGCGTCGTTAGCCGAGCAGTTCTTC. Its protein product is CASSLASLAEQFF.

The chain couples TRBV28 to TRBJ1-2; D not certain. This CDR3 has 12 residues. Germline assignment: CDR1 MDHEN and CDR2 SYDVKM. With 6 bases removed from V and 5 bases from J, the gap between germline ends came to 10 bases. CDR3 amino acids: CASRSTSYGYTF. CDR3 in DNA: TGTGCCAGCAGGTCGACGTCGTATGGCTACACCTTC.

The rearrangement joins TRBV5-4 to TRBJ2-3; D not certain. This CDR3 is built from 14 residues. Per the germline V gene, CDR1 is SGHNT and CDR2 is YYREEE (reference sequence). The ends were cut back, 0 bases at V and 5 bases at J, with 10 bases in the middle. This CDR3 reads CASSLEVAQDTQYF. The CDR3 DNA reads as TGTGCCAGCAGCTTGGAGGTTGCCCAAGATACGCAGTATTTT.

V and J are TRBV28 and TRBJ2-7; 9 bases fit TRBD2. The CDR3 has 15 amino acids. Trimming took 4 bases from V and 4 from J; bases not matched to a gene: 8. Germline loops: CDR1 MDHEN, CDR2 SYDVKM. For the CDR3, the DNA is TGTGCCAGCAGTTCCGCCGGGACTAGCTTATACGAGCAGTACTTC. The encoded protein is CASSSAGTSLYEQYF.

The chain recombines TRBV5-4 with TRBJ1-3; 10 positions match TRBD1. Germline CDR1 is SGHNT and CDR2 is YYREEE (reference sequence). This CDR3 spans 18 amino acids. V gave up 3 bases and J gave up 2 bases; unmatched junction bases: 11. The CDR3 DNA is TGTGCCAGCAGCTGGGGGGGGACAGGGGTCTCCACTGGAAACACCATATATTTT. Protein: CASSWGGTGVSTGNTIYF.

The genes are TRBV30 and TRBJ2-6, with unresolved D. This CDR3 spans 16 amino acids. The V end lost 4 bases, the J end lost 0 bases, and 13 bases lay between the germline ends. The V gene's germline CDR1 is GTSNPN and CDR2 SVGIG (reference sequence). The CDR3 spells CAWNSAPSSGANVLTF. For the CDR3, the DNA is TGTGCCTGGAACAGTGCTCCCAGCTCTGGGGCCAACGTCCTGACTTTC.